The next 12 T cell receptor beta chains were all read from a single sample in a study of regulatory T cells in long-lasting Graves disease. The time point denotes: newly diagnosed GD, antithyroid drugs for less than 3 months. The TCR library used RNA extracted from PBMCs. Sequencing libraries for TCR beta were prepared with iRepertoire HTBI primers and Arm-PCR of CDR3 regions. Each CDR3 protein is one row after TCRdb ran MiXCR on the multiplex PCR reads. Here the sample spans around 450,000 distinct CDR3 sequences, around 14% being singletons. The same data also contributed to another study, on T cells in Graves' hyperthyroidism and ophthalmopathy.

The sample here was peripheral blood mononuclear cells (PBMCs), taken at new diagnosis, from a patient treated with antithyroid drugs. The source of these receptors is a woman in her 30s with Graves disease.

This clonotype was seen many times. The chain carries TRBV5-6 and TRBJ2-7, with TRBD1 matching 7 bases. The germline V gene has CDR1 SGHDT and CDR2 YYEEEE. The CDR3 length is 14 residues. J gave up 3 bases and V 1 base, and 4 bases lay outside the gene matches. The DNA of the CDR3 is TGTGCCAGCAGCTTGTGGCAGGGGGTCTACGAGCAGTACTTC. It translates to CASSLWQGVYEQYF.

The table lists this clonotype with many counts. The rearrangement uses TRBV7-9 and TRBJ1-1; TRBD1 matches 7 bases. Germline V gives CDR1 SEHNR, CDR2 FQNEAQ (reference sequence). Trimming cost V 2 bases and J 2 bases; bases outside gene matches: 11. The CDR3 sequence is 17 residues long. The CDR3 region has the DNA TGTGCCAGCAGCTTATGGGCTTACGGGACAGTCAACACTGAAGCTTTCTTT. Translation: CASSLWAYGTVNTEAFF. Combining the CDR3 with reference TRBV7-9 and TRBJ1-1 gives the whole variable domain DTGVSQNPRHKITKRGQNVTFRCDPISEHNRLYWYRQTLGQGPEFLTYFQNEAQLEKSRLLSDRFSAERPKGSFSTLEIQRTEQGDSAMYLCASSLWAYGTVNTEAFFGQGTRLTVV.

This clonotype was recorded at least ten times. Its ends do not fully match the called genes, so a read error is possible. This chain links TRBV5-1 with TRBJ1-1; D may be TRBD1 (5 bases). Germline CDR1 and CDR2: SGHRS and YFSETQ. The CDR3 runs to 15 residues. The CDR3 DNA reads TGTGCCAGCAGCTTGGGGGTCAGCATGAACACTGAAGCTTTCTTT. Its translation: CASSLGVSMNTEAFF.

This clonotype was detected only a few times. This chain joins TRBV20-1 and TRBJ2-7, with TRBD2 identical over 11 bases. The trim removed 2 bases at V and 4 bases at J, leaving 4 bases unmatched. CDR1 and CDR2 (germline): DFQATT, SNEGSKA (reference sequence). The CDR3 extends over 14 amino acids. CDR3 in DNA: TGCAGTGCTAGAAGGACTAGCGGGCCTTACGAGCAGTACTTC. Protein: CSARRTSGPYEQYF.

The chain joins TRBV2 to TRBJ1-1; 7 bases are a match to TRBD1. CDR3 size: 16 residues. After removal of 0 bases from V and 1 base from J, the junction contained 5 bases not matched to a gene. Germline V gene lookup returns CDR1 SNHLY and CDR2 FYNNEI. CDR3 sequence reads: CASSEAGDRSNTEAFF. In nucleotides, the CDR3 is TGTGCCAGCAGTGAAGCAGGGGACAGATCGAACACTGAAGCTTTCTTT.

This clonotype has a handful of counts. V and J are TRBV29-1 and TRBJ2-2; TRBD2 matches 7 bases. CDR1 is SQVTM, CDR2 ANQGSEA, per germline. This CDR3 spans 13 amino acids. V trimming: 6 bases; J trimming: 2 bases; junction bases outside the gene matches: 3. The DNA for the CDR3 is TGCAGCGTGGGGGACTACAACACCGGGGAGCTGTTTTTT. Translating it yields CSVGDYNTGELFF.

This clonotype was observed at least ten times. The chain combines TRBV13 with TRBJ2-3; tentatively, D is TRBD2 (5 bases). The CDR3 has 14 residues. V gave up 5 bases and J gave up 4 bases, with 13 bases separating them. Germline V CDR1 and CDR2: PRHDT, FYEKMQ (reference sequence). CDR3 region: CASSNPLGADTQYF. CDR3 nucleotide sequence: TGTGCCAGCAGCAACCCCCTGGGAGCAGATACGCAGTATTTT.

The table lists this clonotype with many counts. The chain uses TRBV24-1 and TRBJ1-1; TRBD1 aligns across 7 bases. Germline CDR1 reads KGHDR; CDR2 reads SFDVKD. V shed 1 base and J 11 bases; nucleotides not matched to a gene: 6. The CDR3 extends over 13 amino acids. DNA for the CDR3: TGTGCCACCAGTGATTTAGAGGGGGCGAGGGCTTTCTTT. This sequence encodes CATSDLEGARAFF.

This clonotype showed up many times. The rearrangement uses TRBV12-3 or TRBV12-4 and TRBJ2-3; D is unclear. Trimming took 7 bases from V and 2 from J, leaving 4 bases between them. The CDR3 spans 11 residues. The CDR3 nucleotides are TGTGCCAGCACCCACACAGATACGCAGTATTTT. This codes for CASTHTDTQYF.

This clonotype was observed many times. The chain uses TRBV6-5 and TRBJ2-2; maybe TRBD2 (5 bases). The germline CDR1 and CDR2 sequences are MNHEY and SVGAGI. With 0 bases removed from V and 5 bases from J, the gap between germline ends came to 7 bases. This CDR3 region has 14 residues. CDR3 amino acids: CASSYSRATGELFF. CDR3 in DNA: TGTGCCAGCAGTTACTCGAGGGCTACCGGGGAGCTGTTTTTT.

This clonotype was seen more than once but under ten times. The chain is built from TRBV7-9 and TRBJ2-3, with D possibly TRBD2 on 7 matching bases. CDR1 SEHNR and CDR2 FQNEAQ come from the germline V gene (reference sequence). The CDR3 runs 16 residues. V lost 2 bases and J 2 bases, leaving 14 bases between the germline ends. CDR3 in DNA: TGTGCCAGCAGCTTAACGGGGGGCAGTAACACAGATACGCAGTATTTT. This gives the protein CASSLTGGSNTDTQYF. The full variable domain, its missing parts supplied by reference TRBV7-9 and TRBJ2-3, is DTGVSQNPRHKITKRGQNVTFRCDPISEHNRLYWYRQTLGQGPEFLTYFQNEAQLEKSRLLSDRFSAERPKGSFSTLEIQRTEQGDSAMYLCASSLTGGSNTDTQYFGPGTRLTVL.

This clonotype occurred many times. This rearrangement joins TRBV3-1 to TRBJ1-5, with D possibly matching TRBD1 (5 bases). V was clipped by 1 base and J by 4 bases, with 17 bases between them. The germline V gene encodes CDR1 LGHDT and CDR2 YNNKEL (reference sequence). The CDR3 is 17 amino acids. CDR3 DNA: TGTGCCAGCAGCCAAGGCATCGGCAGGGATGGGAATCAGCCCCAGCATTTT. It is translated as CASSQGIGRDGNQPQHF.